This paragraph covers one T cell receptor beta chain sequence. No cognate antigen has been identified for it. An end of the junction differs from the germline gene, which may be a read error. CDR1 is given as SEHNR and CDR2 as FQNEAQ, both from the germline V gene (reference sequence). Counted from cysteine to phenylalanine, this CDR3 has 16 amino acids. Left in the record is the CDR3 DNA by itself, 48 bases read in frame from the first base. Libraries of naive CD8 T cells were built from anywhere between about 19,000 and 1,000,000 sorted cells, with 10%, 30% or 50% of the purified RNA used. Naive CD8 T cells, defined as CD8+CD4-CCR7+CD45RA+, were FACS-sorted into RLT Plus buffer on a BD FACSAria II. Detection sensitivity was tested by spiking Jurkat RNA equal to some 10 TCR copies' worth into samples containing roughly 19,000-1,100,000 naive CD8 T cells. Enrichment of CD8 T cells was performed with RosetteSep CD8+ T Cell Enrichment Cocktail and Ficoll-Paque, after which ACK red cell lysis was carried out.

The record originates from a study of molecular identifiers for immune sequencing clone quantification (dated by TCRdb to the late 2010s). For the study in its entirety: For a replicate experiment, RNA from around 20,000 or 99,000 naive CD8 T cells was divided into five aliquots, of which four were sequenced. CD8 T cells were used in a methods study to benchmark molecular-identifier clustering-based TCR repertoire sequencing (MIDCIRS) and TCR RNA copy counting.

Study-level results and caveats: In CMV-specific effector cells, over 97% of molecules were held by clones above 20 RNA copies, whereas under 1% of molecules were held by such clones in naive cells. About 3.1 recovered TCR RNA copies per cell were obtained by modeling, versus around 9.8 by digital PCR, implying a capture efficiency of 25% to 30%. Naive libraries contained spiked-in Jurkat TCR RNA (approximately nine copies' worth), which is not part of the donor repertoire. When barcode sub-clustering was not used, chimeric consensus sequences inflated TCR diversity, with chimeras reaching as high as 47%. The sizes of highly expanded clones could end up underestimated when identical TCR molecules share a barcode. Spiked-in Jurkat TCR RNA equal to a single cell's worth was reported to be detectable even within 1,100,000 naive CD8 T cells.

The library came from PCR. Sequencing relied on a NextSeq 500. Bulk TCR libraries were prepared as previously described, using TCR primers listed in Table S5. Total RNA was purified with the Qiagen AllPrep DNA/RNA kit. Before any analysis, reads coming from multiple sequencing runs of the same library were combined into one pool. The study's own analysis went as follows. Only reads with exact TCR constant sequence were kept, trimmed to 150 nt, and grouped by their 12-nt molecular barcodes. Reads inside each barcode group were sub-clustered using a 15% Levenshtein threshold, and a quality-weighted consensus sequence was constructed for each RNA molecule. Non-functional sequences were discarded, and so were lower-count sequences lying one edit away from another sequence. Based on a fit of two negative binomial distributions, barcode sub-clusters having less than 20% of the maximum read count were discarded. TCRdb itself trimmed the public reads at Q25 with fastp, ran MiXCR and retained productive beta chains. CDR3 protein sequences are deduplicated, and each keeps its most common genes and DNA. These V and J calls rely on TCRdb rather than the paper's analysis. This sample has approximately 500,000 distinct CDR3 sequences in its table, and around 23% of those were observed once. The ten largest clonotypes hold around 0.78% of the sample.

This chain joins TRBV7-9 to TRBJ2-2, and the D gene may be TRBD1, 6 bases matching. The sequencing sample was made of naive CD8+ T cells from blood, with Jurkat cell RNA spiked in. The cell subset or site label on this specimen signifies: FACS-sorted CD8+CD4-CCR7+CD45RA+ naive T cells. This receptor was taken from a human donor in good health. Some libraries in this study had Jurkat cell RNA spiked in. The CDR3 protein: CASSGNRESWTGEPFF. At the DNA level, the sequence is TGTGCCAGCAGCGGGAACAGGGAGAGTTGGACCGGGGAGCCGTTTTTT.